The clone carrying this TCR beta chain occurred a few times. Its specificity is not known. The V and J ends lost 6 bases and 6 bases respectively, with 17 bases between them. The CDR3 is made up of 14 amino acids. With a constant-region primer, TCR beta cDNA was made from 500 ng of total RNA. TCR beta libraries came from three nested multiplex PCR rounds using slightly modified ARM-PCR. The opening two PCR rounds, around 9 cycles each, paired TRBV1-TRBV30 forward primers with a C-beta reverse primer. Each CDR3 protein gets one entry after TCRdb re-called the multiplex PCR reads with MiXCR. The sample shows approximately 330,000 distinct CDR3 sequences, less than 65% of them seen only once. The data derive from a study of tumor-infiltrating lymphocytes in primary liver carcinoma. Whole-study context: Donors had hepatocellular carcinoma or combined HCC and intrahepatic cholangiocarcinoma. Study findings and constraints: Overlap in tumor-adjacent and tumor-blood pairs fell below that of tumor region pairs.

Unsorted whole blood yielded the blood RNA, and germline DNA was also extracted. Patients in the cohort were treatment-naive and living with chronic HBV infection. Investigators obtained approximately 4 milliliters of peripheral blood ahead of surgery. The chain uses TRBV12-3 or TRBV12-4 and TRBJ1-1, with D possibly matching TRBD1 (5 bases). The clonotype originates from a man aged 40-55 years with primary liver carcinoma and hepatitis B virus infection. The sample was peripheral blood. Here the CDR3 reads CASSPGGSSAEAFF. The DNA of the CDR3 is TGTGCCAGCAGCCCTGGGGGGAGTTCGGCTGAAGCTTTCTTT.